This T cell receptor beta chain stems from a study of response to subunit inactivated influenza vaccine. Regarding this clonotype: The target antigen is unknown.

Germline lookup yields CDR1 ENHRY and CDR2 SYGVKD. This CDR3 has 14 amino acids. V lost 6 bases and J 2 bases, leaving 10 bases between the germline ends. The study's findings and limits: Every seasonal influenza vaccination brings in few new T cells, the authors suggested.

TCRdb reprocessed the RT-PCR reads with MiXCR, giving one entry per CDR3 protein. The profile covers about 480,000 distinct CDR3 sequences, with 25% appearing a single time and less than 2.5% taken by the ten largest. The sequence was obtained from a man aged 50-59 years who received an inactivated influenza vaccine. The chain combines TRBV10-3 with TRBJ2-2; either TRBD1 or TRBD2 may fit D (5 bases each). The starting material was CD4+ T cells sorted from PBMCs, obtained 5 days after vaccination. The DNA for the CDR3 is TGTGCCATCAGGGGACCGTTCAACACCGGGGAGCTGTTTTTT. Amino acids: CAIRGPFNTGELFF.